The sequence of this TCR beta chain was determined in a study of persistence of HIV-infected CD4 T cells (dated by TCRdb to 2020 to 2021). About the study as a whole: CMV- and HIV-1 Gag-responding CD4+ T cells were isolated from ART-treated individuals so that antigen-driven clonal expansion of HIV-1-infected cells could be examined. Suppressive ART had been received by participants for a median of roughly eight years. Peripheral blood samples of up to about 200 mL were collected at multiple time points, except for a couple of participants, who underwent leukapheresis at a single time point. Proviral sequencing was used to assess clonality among infected cells, whereas TCRbeta sequencing gauged the clonality of all cells within each sorted population. Cross-participant TCR cluster analysis included roughly 8 participants for CMV and over five participants for Gag. What the authors observed across the whole study: Within the same sorted populations, TCR oligoclonality correlated with proviral oligoclonality. Only a small number of individuals took part in the study, and the range of antigens tested was limited. Antigen-responding cells were enriched for expanded CDR3beta sequences that were degenerate, which suggests that CD4+ responses to CMV and Gag underwent convergent selection. Bulk TCR analyses could not be restricted to the rare CMV-responding cells that actually carried HIV-1 proviruses. Significantly lower TCRbeta richness was observed in CMV- and Gag-responding cells than in anti-CD3/anti-CD28-responding cells, and higher oligoclonality was observed in CMV-responding cells than in CD3/CD28-stimulated and Gag-responding cells.

Regarding this clone: The antigen this receptor binds is unknown. Per-nucleotide qualities are absent, and no much larger clonotype sits a single base away.

Interpreted using the paper, the treatment or condition label stands for: suppressive antiretroviral therapy. Lysates of CMV-infected fibroblasts were used at approximately 10 ug/mL for cell stimulation. Memory populations depleted of antigen-responding cells were obtained by sorting nonresponding CD40L-negative CD69-negative CD45RO-high memory CD4+ T cells. HIV-1-infected adults in whom suppressive ART had been started during chronic infection were enrolled as participants. For at least 4 years, the participants' plasma HIV-1 RNA had been undetectable, below 50 copies/mL. To be included, participants needed a CD4+ T cell count above 400 cells/uL and a positive CMV serology. Before stimulation, PBMCs were isolated using density centrifugation and then depleted of CD8+ T cells. CD8-depleted PBMCs were stimulated for about 17 hours with anti-CD28/CD49d costimulation, CD40-blocking antibody and enfuvirtide to prevent new infections. Cell sorting was performed on a Beckman Coulter MoFlo Legacy or XDP sorter, and dead cells were excluded with propidium iodide. For samples with more than one million cells, genomic DNA was extracted with the QIAamp DNA Mini Kit, and for all other samples the Quick-DNA Microprep Kit was used.

TCRbeta repertoires were sequenced from genomic DNA with the immunoSEQ hsTCRB assay version 4 in survey mode. Genomic DNA was diluted to around 10 ng/uL, using up to 1 ug per sample for TCRbeta sequencing. The original methods were these. ImmunoSeq Analyzer 3.0 was used for analysis of TCRbeta data, and diversity was computed on productive nucleotide rearrangements. Using the Immunarch R package, lower-bound TCR diversity was estimated with the improved Chao index and clonality was estimated with the Gini coefficient. Different nucleotide rearrangements encoding the same CDR3beta amino acid sequence were counted as distinct clonotypes. Differential abundance analysis identified TCRbeta sequences significantly enriched in antigen-responding cells relative to anti-CD3/anti-CD28-activated cells. Using predicted peptide-MHC specificity as the basis, GLIPH2 grouped TCRs into clusters, both for each participant individually and for the merged data sets that combined participants. Held by TCRdb, this immuneACCESS table contains in-frame sequences only and omits some clones. Under half of the omission traces to an unresolved V gene where checked; the cause of the rest is unknown. The V and J calls and clone size come from that table; D and trimming were worked out from the DNA. The sample includes 25,000 to 30,000 clones, with about four fifths observed a single time. The top ten hold 3.5% to 5% of the sample.

The germline V end is reduced by 8 bases and the J end by 8 bases; junction bases left unmatched: 7. The germline V gene sets CDR1 to MNHEY and CDR2 to SVGAGI. From the cysteine up to the phenylalanine, the CDR3 has a length of 13 residues. Only CDR3 DNA is held: 39 bases, read in frame from base 1. This receptor was taken from an adult man with HIV who was CMV-seropositive. Sequences were derived from CD4+ T cells sorted from PBMCs after approximately 19-hour stimulation, sampled from a patient who received antiretroviral therapy. This specimen's cell subset or site label, interpreted: CD40L-CD69- CD45RO-high memory CD4 T cells not responding to CMV lysate. The chain employs TRBV6-5 and TRBJ1-4; TRBD1 lines up with 8 middle nucleotides. The sequenced DNA: TGTGCCAGCGGGCAGGGGGCAGGGGAAAAACTGTTTTTT. It specifies CASGQGAGEKLFF.